This TCR beta chain was retrieved from a study of blood T cells in healthy people across ages. Overall study findings and caveats: The study found more naive CD4+ cells and higher diversity in long-lived than aged donors. Researchers deemed the diversity estimates from one million T cells underestimates. Roughly linear age-related decline in beta diversity appeared, significant by age approximately 43.

The CDR3 extends over 19 amino acids. Germline CDR1 and CDR2: SGHDN and FVKESK. V was pared by 0 bases and J by 0 bases, with 15 bases between. Combining a sample-barcoded 5' primer with a J-beta primer mix, a second PCR ran for about 7 to 11 cycles. TCRdb re-called the 5' RACE reads through MiXCR, storing one row per CDR3 protein. The sample includes roughly 1,500,000 distinct CDR3 sequences, almost 35% of them seen just once. Donors were healthy Caucasian individuals from Russia aged about 6 to 95. About this clonotype: Its antigen is as yet unknown.

Sequencing was carried out using blood. V gene TRBV14 combines with J gene TRBJ1-6; D may be TRBD1 (6 bases). The clonotype comes from a woman aged 25 to 39 in good health. The CDR3 reads CASSQDQGQESSYNSPLHF. DNA for the CDR3: TGTGCCAGCAGCCAAGATCAGGGGCAGGAGAGCTCCTATAATTCACCCCTCCACTTT.